This is a list of T cell receptor beta chains from one sample in a study of blood T cell repertoires in COVID-19. TCRdb's copy holds only in-frame clones and misses some; the assay was immunoSEQ multiplex PCR. The sample records about 280,000 clones, 80% to 85% being singletons. Input material: PBMCs or T cells enriched from blood (not recorded which). These receptors were obtained from a man aged 35-49 years who had been exposed to COVID-19. Both conserved end residues are part of each CDR3. Clone size appears in some rows only: once, few, many, or a class for an expanded clone.

TRBJ2-5	NA	TRBV5-1	CASSFSLQETQYF
TRBJ2-5	NA	TRBV19	CASSNDYRGGETQYF
TRBJ2-7	NA	TRBV19	CASSARHSGDFSYEQYF
TRBJ1-1	many	TRBV5-1	CASSLWGDRGTEAFF
TRBJ2-3	once	TRBV9	CASSEQGVADTQYF
TRBJ2-3	NA	TRBV12-3/TRBV12-4	CASEVADTQYF
TRBJ2-1	NA	TRBV29-1	CSVGGVIEQFF
TRBJ1-6	NA	TRBV5-5	CASTTGTVFSPLHF
TRBJ2-1	once	TRBV5-6	CASSRRFNEQFF
TRBJ1-6	NA	TRBV3-1/TRBV3-2	CASSLGGGGVRSPLHF
TRBJ2-1	once	TRBV11-3	CASSHPVLYEQFF
TRBJ2-1	NA	TRBV18	CASSLDGKAYNEQFF
TRBJ2-1	NA	TRBV7-3	CASRQDRGLLNEQFF
TRBJ2-3	NA	TRBV3-1/TRBV3-2	CASSPAGTDTQYF
TRBJ2-1	NA	TRBV2	CASSRLVVEQFF
TRBJ2-3	NA	TRBV7-3	CASSLSGVDTQYF
TRBJ2-7	once	TRBV9	CASSVVGLRDFSEQYF
TRBJ1-1	NA	TRBV7-9	CASSSLDTEAFF
TRBJ1-5	NA	TRBV19	CASQNQWDSSNQPQHF
TRBJ1-1	few	TRBV7-2	CASSLKVRPEGTEAFF
TRBJ2-5	NA	TRBV21-1	CASSKGGSSGRARETQYF
TRBJ2-1	once	TRBV24-1	CATSDGLGAKRQFF
TRBJ2-2	once	TRBV28	CASSTLAVELFF
TRBJ2-3	few	TRBV5-1	CASSLTADTQYF
TRBJ2-5	NA	TRBV10-3	CAIGTGMGETQYF
TRBJ1-6	few	TRBV3-1/TRBV3-2	CASSQVRQRENSPLHF
TRBJ2-7	NA	TRBV9	CASSAGQGPYEQYF
TRBJ1-5	few	TRBV19	CASSISRGGGQPQHF
TRBJ2-5	NA	TRBV5-1	CASSLAYWENQETQYF
TRBJ2-7	NA	TRBV7-9	CASSLYGSYEQYF
TRBJ1-3	NA	TRBV10-2	CASSEALGNTIYF
TRBJ2-3	NA	TRBV29-1	CSVGPAGVSTDTQYF
TRBJ2-1	NA	TRBV12-5	CASGLAVNGRGEQFF
TRBJ1-2	once	TRBV18	CASSSELTGIISYGYTF
TRBJ2-1	NA	TRBV7-2	CASSLIAGGGGEQFF
TRBJ1-5	NA	TRBV6-2/TRBV6-3	CASSRGQGISNQPQHF
TRBJ2-7	NA	TRBV21-1	CASSKIQQRSSRGSYEQYF
TRBJ2-7	NA	TRBV7-9	CASSLAGVEAQYF
TRBJ2-5	NA	TRBV7-8	CASSLSEFRHQETQYF
TRBJ2-4	NA	TRBV3-1/TRBV3-2	CASSQNRGNIQYF
TRBJ2-3	NA	TRBV4-2	CASSPGLAGGATDTQYF
TRBJ1-1	NA	TRBV25-1	CASSGGGWLVTEAFF
TRBJ1-5	NA	TRBV4-2	CASSQLADSNQPQHF
TRBJ2-7	NA	TRBV20-1	CSASELAGRSYEQYF
TRBJ2-7	NA	TRBV2	CAVRVSSYEQYF
TRBJ2-1	NA	TRBV29-1	CSAGGTSRGEQFF